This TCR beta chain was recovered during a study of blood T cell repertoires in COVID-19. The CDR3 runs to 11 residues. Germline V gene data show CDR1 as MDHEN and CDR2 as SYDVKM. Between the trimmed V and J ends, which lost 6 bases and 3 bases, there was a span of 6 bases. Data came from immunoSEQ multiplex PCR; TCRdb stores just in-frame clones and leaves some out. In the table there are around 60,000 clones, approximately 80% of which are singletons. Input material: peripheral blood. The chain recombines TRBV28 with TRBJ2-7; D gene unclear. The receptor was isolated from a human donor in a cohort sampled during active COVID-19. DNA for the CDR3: TGTGCCAGCAGCACTAACTACGAGCAGTACTTC. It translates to CASSTNYEQYF.